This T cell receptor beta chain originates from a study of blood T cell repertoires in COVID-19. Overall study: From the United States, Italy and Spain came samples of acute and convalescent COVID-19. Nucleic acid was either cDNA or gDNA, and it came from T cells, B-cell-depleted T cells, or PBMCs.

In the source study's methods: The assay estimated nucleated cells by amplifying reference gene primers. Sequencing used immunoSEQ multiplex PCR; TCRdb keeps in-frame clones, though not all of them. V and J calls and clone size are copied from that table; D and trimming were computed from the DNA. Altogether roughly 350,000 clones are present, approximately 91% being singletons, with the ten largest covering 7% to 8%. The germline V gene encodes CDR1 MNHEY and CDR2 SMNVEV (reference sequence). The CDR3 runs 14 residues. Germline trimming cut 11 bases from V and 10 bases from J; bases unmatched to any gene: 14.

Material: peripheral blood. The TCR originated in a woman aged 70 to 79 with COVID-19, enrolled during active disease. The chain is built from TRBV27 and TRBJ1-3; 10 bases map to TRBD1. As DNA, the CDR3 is TGTGCCCACACGCCGGGACAGGGGAAGAGGACCATATATTTT. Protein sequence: CAHTPGQGKRTIYF.